A single sample is the source of the 29 T cell receptor beta chains below, sequenced in a study of T cell responses to AZD1222 COVID-19 vaccine. Here immunoSEQ multiplex PCR was the method, and the copy in TCRdb shows in-frame clones only, minus some. The profile shows about 88,000 clones, 90% of them singletons. The sequencing here drew on peripheral blood, taken 28 days after the second AZD1222 dose. The source is an adult who received the AZD1222 COVID-19 vaccine.

This clone was detected only once. Sequence at one end of the junction differs from germline and may be a read error. This rearrangement joins TRBV28 to TRBJ1-5, with 8 bases matching TRBD1. The CDR3 covers 17 residues. Per the germline V gene, CDR1 is MDHEN and CDR2 is SYDVKM. Here the CDR3 DNA reads TGTGCCAGCAGTCTATGGACAGGGAAGCTTAGCAATCAGCCCCAGCATTTT. This codes for CASSLWTGKLSNQPQHF.

The chain couples TRBV4-2 to TRBJ2-7, with 10 bases matching TRBD2. Germline values: CDR1 LGHNA, CDR2 YNFKEQ. This CDR3 is 18 amino acids long. The V segment lost 0 bases and the J segment 2 bases; nucleotides outside the gene matches: 10. This CDR3 reads CASSQDKSLAGTTYEQYF. The CDR3 bases are TGTGCCAGCAGCCAAGATAAGTCACTAGCGGGGACCACCTACGAGCAGTACTTC.

This chain links TRBV5-1 with TRBJ1-4, with a weak D call TRBD1 (5 bases). V gave up 3 bases and J gave up 9 bases, with 18 bases separating them. This CDR3 is 15 amino acids long. Per the germline V gene, CDR1 is SGHRS and CDR2 is YFSETQ. CDR3 region: CASSSDSGVSQKLFF. CDR3 sequence (DNA): TGCGCCAGCAGCTCCGACAGCGGGGTGAGCCAAAAACTGTTTTTT.

The chain has TRBV2 and TRBJ2-3, with TRBD2 identical over 15 bases. Germline CDR1 SNHLY, CDR2 FYNNEI. The CDR3 loop spans 17 amino acids. V shed 1 base, J shed 5 bases, and the junction held 4 bases outside the gene matches. For the CDR3, the DNA is TGTGCCAGCAGTGAAGGGACTAGCGGGGGGGTAAGAGATACGCAGTATTTT. Amino acid sequence: CASSEGTSGGVRDTQYF. The whole variable domain, remainder taken from reference TRBV2 and TRBJ2-3, is EPEVTQTPSHQVTQMGQEVILRCVPISNHLYFYWYRQILGQKVEFLVSFYNNEISEKSEIFDDQFSVERPDGSNFTLKIRSTKLEDSAMYFCASSEGTSGGVRDTQYFGPGTRLTVL.

The gene calls are TRBV7-8 and TRBJ1-1; D ambiguous. This CDR3 has 14 residues. Germline V gene data show CDR1 as SGHVS and CDR2 as FQNEAQ. Trimming left V 5 bases short and J 2 bases short, with 12 bases between. The CDR3 DNA is TGTGCCAGCAGCCGCAGGCGGGGTAACACTGAAGCTTTCTTT. Translating it yields CASSRRRGNTEAFF. Drawing the rest from reference TRBV7-8 and TRBJ1-1, the complete variable domain is GAGVSQSPRYKVAKRGQDVALRCDPISGHVSLFWYQQALGQGPEFLTYFQNEAQLDKSGLPSDRFFAERPEGSVSTLKIQRTQQEDSAVYLCASSRRRGNTEAFFGQGTRLTVV.

In DNA, the CDR3 is TGTGCCAGTAGTATACGGGACCGGGTATATGGCTACACCTTC. Protein product: CASSIRDRVYGYTF. The rearrangement joins TRBV19 to TRBJ1-2; D may be TRBD1 (5 bases). Germline CDR1 and CDR2: LNHDA and SQIVND (reference sequence). The CDR3 is 14 residues long. Trimming took off 2 bases at V and 5 bases at J, with 12 bases between the two ends.

The V call is TRBV27, the J call TRBJ1-2; tentative D call: TRBD1 (5 bases). Trimming cost V 7 bases and J 4 bases, with 19 bases left between them. The germline gives CDR1 MNHEY, CDR2 SMNVEV (reference sequence). This CDR3 has 15 residues. CDR3 nucleotide sequence: TGTGCCAGCACCCCCTTCCGGGACGGCACCTATGGCTACACCTTC. It specifies CASTPFRDGTYGYTF.

The CDR3 here is CSAKIGNTIYF. In nucleotides, the CDR3 is TGCAGTGCTAAGATTGGAAACACCATATATTTT. The rearrangement joins TRBV20-1 to TRBJ1-3; no reliable D call. The germline V gene has CDR1 DFQATT and CDR2 SNEGSKA (reference sequence). V lost 4 bases and J 3 bases, leaving 4 bases between the germline ends. CDR3 length: 11 amino acids.

The V and J genes are TRBV19 and TRBJ2-3; D possibly corresponds to TRBD1 (6 bases). The V end was cut by 6 bases, the J end by 5 bases, with 12 bases between. Germline lookup yields CDR1 LNHDA and CDR2 SQIVND (reference sequence). The CDR3 spans 13 residues. The CDR3 sequence: CASSSGAEDTQYF. CDR3 DNA sequence: TGTGCCAGTAGCTCAGGGGCGGAAGATACGCAGTATTTT.

The table lists this clone with a count of one. This chain connects TRBV28 to TRBJ1-4, with 10 bases aligning to TRBD1. This CDR3 is built from 15 residues. The germline V gene has CDR1 MDHEN and CDR2 SYDVKM. V dropped 2 bases and J dropped 8; count of bases not matched to a gene: 5. The CDR3 spells CASSLLGQGLEKLFF. In DNA form, the CDR3 reads TGTGCCAGCAGTTTACTGGGACAGGGGCTAGAAAAACTGTTTTTT.

V gene TRBV28 combines with J gene TRBJ1-2; the match to TRBD1 covers 9 bases. The V gene's germline CDR1 is MDHEN and CDR2 SYDVKM. V shed 1 base, J shed 8 bases, and the junction held 2 bases outside the gene matches. The CDR3 runs 13 residues. CDR3 nucleotide sequence: TGTGCCAGCAGTTTATTGACAGGGGGAGGCTACACCTTC. Residues: CASSLLTGGGYTF.

The rearrangement links TRBV28 to TRBJ2-3; 9 bases match TRBD1. The CDR3 is 18 residues long. The trim removed 3 bases at V and 4 bases at J, leaving 14 bases unmatched. Germline lookup yields CDR1 MDHEN and CDR2 SYDVKM. The CDR3 nucleotides are TGTGCCAGCAGTTTCGCGTCCCGGACAGGGGTAAGGCCAGATACGCAGTATTTT. This codes for CASSFASRTGVRPDTQYF.

The J gene is TRBJ2-1, the V gene TRBV27; D may match TRBD1 or TRBD2 (6 bases each). Germline CDR1 is MNHEY and CDR2 is SMNVEV (reference sequence). V was pared by 3 bases and J by 10 bases, with 19 bases between. There are 15 residues in the CDR3. The CDR3 reads CASSFTGGRQREQFF. The CDR3 DNA reads TGTGCCAGCAGTTTCACCGGGGGCCGACAACGAGAGCAGTTCTTC.

This clone was detected only once. The rearrangement uses TRBV7-9 and TRBJ1-2, with TRBD1 matching over 9 bases. After removal of 7 bases from V and 8 bases from J, the junction contained 11 bases not matched to a gene. There are 14 residues in the CDR3. Germline CDR1 is SEHNR and CDR2 is FQNEAQ (reference sequence). The CDR3 bases are TGTGCCAGCATCTGGGACAGGGCCGACGGGGGCTACACCTTC. Its translation is CASIWDRADGGYTF.

This chain uses TRBV3-1 (or the pseudogene TRBV3-2) with TRBJ2-5, with D perhaps matching TRBD1 (6 bases). V was shortened by 1 base and J by 4 bases, with 7 bases between the two germline ends. Germline assignment: CDR1 LGHDT and CDR2 YNNKEL (reference sequence). This CDR3 contains 13 residues. DNA for the CDR3: TGTGCCAGCAGCCAAGGCAGGGGAGAGACCCAGTACTTC. It specifies CASSQGRGETQYF.

V is TRBV2 and J is TRBJ2-7, with 9 positions matching TRBD1. The V gene end was trimmed by 6 bases and the J gene end by 7 bases; junction bases not matched to a gene: 13. The V gene's germline CDR1 is SNHLY and CDR2 FYNNEI. This CDR3 spans 15 amino acids. CDR3 protein: CASRKGTGRIEEQYF. The CDR3 DNA reads as TGTGCCAGCAGGAAAGGGACAGGGAGGATTGAGGAGCAGTACTTC.

The gene calls are TRBV28 and TRBJ2-6; D perhaps matches TRBD2 (6 bases). The CDR3 spans 15 residues. V lost 7 bases to trimming and J lost 2 bases, with 12 bases between them. Germline loops: CDR1 MDHEN, CDR2 SYDVKM. This CDR3 reads CASTRGSAGANVLTF. The CDR3 coding sequence is TGTGCCAGCACCCGGGGGAGCGCTGGGGCCAACGTCCTGACTTTC. Looking up the rest from reference TRBV28 and TRBJ2-6 gives the full variable domain: DVKVTQSSRYLVKRTGEKVFLECVQDMDHENMFWYRQDPGLGLRLIYFSYDVKMKEKGDIPEGYSVSREKKERFSLILESASTNQTSMYLCASTRGSAGANVLTFGAGSRLTVL.

The chain has TRBV3-1 (or the pseudogene TRBV3-2) and TRBJ2-1; TRBD1 aligns across 8 bases. The trim removed 4 bases at V and 12 bases at J, leaving 5 bases unmatched. This CDR3 has 12 residues. The germline V gene has CDR1 LGHDT and CDR2 YNNKEL (reference sequence). The DNA of the CDR3 is TGTGCCAGCAGCCTCAGACAGGGGAGGCAGTTCTTC. Encoded protein: CASSLRQGRQFF.

The chain joins TRBV28 to TRBJ2-2; perhaps D is TRBD1 or TRBD2 (5 bases each). V was shortened by 3 bases and J by 4 bases, with 12 bases between the two germline ends. Germline-derived CDR1 and CDR2 are MDHEN and SYDVKM. The CDR3 loop spans 15 amino acids. CDR3 sequence: CASSLRAQGTGELFF. Written as DNA, the CDR3 is TGTGCCAGCAGTTTGAGGGCGCAGGGCACCGGGGAGCTGTTTTTT.

This clone was picked up one time. This chain joins TRBV20-1 and TRBJ2-7; D unclear. V lost 7 bases and J 5 bases, leaving 12 bases between the germline ends. CDR3 size: 11 residues. From germline, CDR1 is DFQATT and CDR2 SNEGSKA (reference sequence). CDR3 residues: CSGPLQHEQYF. DNA of the CDR3: TGCAGTGGACCCCTTCAGCACGAGCAGTACTTC.

This clone was detected only a few times. This sequence joins TRBV5-8 and TRBJ1-3; D remains unclear. V was shortened by 0 bases and J by 3 bases, with 10 bases between the two germline ends. Germline lookup yields CDR1 SGHTS and CDR2 YDEGEE. The CDR3 contains 15 residues. The CDR3 spells CASSLDGSRGNTIYF. For the CDR3, the DNA is TGTGCCAGCAGCTTGGATGGCAGTCGTGGAAACACCATATATTTT.

The rearrangement links TRBV7-2 to TRBJ1-1; D is unresolved. Germline V lookup: CDR1 SGHTA, CDR2 FQGNSA. There are 14 residues in the CDR3. V lost 1 base and J lost 7, with 13 bases in between. The CDR3 spells CASSLGPGPLEAFF. The CDR3 DNA reads TGTGCCAGCAGCTTAGGGCCAGGACCACTTGAAGCTTTCTTT.

The chain recombines TRBV3-1 (or the pseudogene TRBV3-2) with TRBJ1-1; no clear D. The V and J ends lost 2 bases and 5 bases respectively, with 6 bases between them. The CDR3 is made up of 12 amino acids. Germline CDR1 and CDR2: LGHDT and YNNKEL (reference sequence). CDR3: CASSQPGTEAFF. The DNA of the CDR3 is TGTGCCAGCAGCCAACCCGGAACTGAAGCTTTCTTT.

The chain couples TRBV18 to TRBJ1-5; D is ambiguous. V lost 5 bases to trimming and J lost 1 base, with 6 bases between them. The CDR3 extends over 13 amino acids. The V gene's germline CDR1 is KGHSH and CDR2 LQKENI. CDR3 DNA: TGTGCCAGCTCAGGAGACAGCAATCAGCCCCAGCATTTT. Its protein is CASSGDSNQPQHF. Looking up the rest from reference TRBV18 and TRBJ1-5 gives the full variable domain: NAGVMQNPRHLVRRRGQEARLRCSPMKGHSHVYWYRQLPEEGLKFMVYLQKENIIDESGMPKERFSAEFPKEGPSILRIQQVVRGDSAAYFCASSGDSNQPQHFGDGTRLSIL.

This clone came up once. The genes are TRBV9 and TRBJ2-5; D is undetermined. The CDR3 has 11 amino acids. Trimming took 5 bases from V and 5 from J, leaving 7 bases between them. Germline CDR1 and CDR2: SGDLS and YYNGEE. As DNA, the CDR3 is TGTGCCAGCAGTTCCTCTGAGACCCAGTACTTC. Amino acid sequence: CASSSSETQYF.

This clone rates as medium-sized. The chain couples TRBV7-9 to TRBJ2-7, with D possibly being TRBD1 or TRBD2 (5 bases each). Trimming took off 8 bases at V and 5 bases at J, with 7 bases between the two ends. This CDR3 contains 10 residues. The germline V gene has CDR1 SEHNR and CDR2 FQNEAQ (reference sequence). The CDR3 protein is CASGGNEQYF. The CDR3 region has the DNA TGTGCCAGCGGGGGTAACGAGCAGTACTTC. The full variable domain, in which reference TRBV7-9 and TRBJ2-7 provide the parts outside the CDR3, is DTGVSQNPRHKITKRGQNVTFRCDPISEHNRLYWYRQTLGQGPEFLTYFQNEAQLEKSRLLSDRFSAERPKGSFSTLEIQRTEQGDSAMYLCASGGNEQYFGPGTRLTVT.

CDR3 nucleotides: TGTGCCAGCAGCCTGACAGGGATGAACACTGAAGCTTTCTTT. Translated, it gives CASSLTGMNTEAFF. The J gene is TRBJ1-1, the V gene TRBV7-2, with 7 bases aligning to TRBD1. The junction had 3 bases not matched to a gene; V was cut back by 5 bases and J by 0 bases. Germline V CDR1 and CDR2: SGHTA, FQGNSA. The CDR3 sequence is 14 residues long.

The chain employs TRBV5-1 and TRBJ1-2; D gene unclear. Trimming took off 0 bases at V and 7 bases at J, with 10 bases between the two ends. Germline V gene sequence: CDR1 SGHRS, CDR2 YFSETQ. This CDR3 has 13 residues. The CDR3 DNA follows: TGCGCCAGCAGCTTGGGAAGCGTCAGTGGCTACACCTTC. It translates to CASSLGSVSGYTF.

The V call is TRBV5-1, the J call TRBJ2-3, with TRBD2 identical over 9 bases. Trimming removed 4 bases from V and 1 base from J; junction bases left unmatched: 1. The V gene's germline CDR1 is SGHRS and CDR2 YFSETQ. This CDR3 is built from 14 residues. CDR3 nucleotides: TGCGCCAGCAGCGGACTAGCGCGCACAGATACGCAGTATTTT. Translated: CASSGLARTDTQYF.